This is a list of T cell receptor beta chains from one sample in a study of cytomegalovirus exposure and HLA in healthy donors. Clones were read by immunoSEQ multiplex PCR, and TCRdb kept only the in-frame ones, dropping some. The sample holds about 140,000 clones, around 57% seen once. Sequencing was done on a sample of PBMCs. The receptor set was obtained from a male donor in good health and CMV-seronegative. CDR3s include the opening cysteine and the closing phenylalanine or tryptophan. The D gene is left open where the match is weak.

d_gene: NA
v_gene: TRBV5-8
j_gene: TRBJ1-1
CDR3aa: CASSSDRTADTEAFF

d_gene: NA
v_gene: TRBV7-9
j_gene: TRBJ2-7
CDR3aa: CASSLVGEHEQYF

d_gene: TRBD2
v_gene: TRBV27
j_gene: TRBJ2-5
CDR3aa: CASSLSGTSGGTQYF

d_gene: TRBD1
v_gene: TRBV6-5
j_gene: TRBJ1-5
CDR3aa: CASSLTGVLNQPQHF

d_gene: NA
v_gene: TRBV7-6
j_gene: TRBJ1-5
CDR3aa: CASSLEQGNQPQHF

d_gene: NA
v_gene: TRBV6-5
j_gene: TRBJ1-5
CDR3aa: CASSYGRKPPYQPQHF

d_gene: NA
v_gene: TRBV19
j_gene: TRBJ2-5
CDR3aa: CASSMAGRETQYF

d_gene: NA
v_gene: TRBV4-2
j_gene: TRBJ2-3
CDR3aa: CASSHLESGTGGDTQYF

d_gene: TRBD2
v_gene: TRBV9
j_gene: TRBJ2-5
CDR3aa: CASSVDGLAVYQETQYF

d_gene: NA
v_gene: TRBV4-1
j_gene: TRBJ2-7
CDR3aa: CASALIHLASYEQYF

d_gene: NA
v_gene: TRBV5-8
j_gene: TRBJ1-3
CDR3aa: CASSLSVNRGSGNTIYF

d_gene: NA
v_gene: TRBV4-3
j_gene: TRBJ1-2
CDR3aa: CASSQDSVRRSYYGYTF

d_gene: NA
v_gene: TRBV28
j_gene: TRBJ2-3
CDR3aa: CASSLLEGNTQYF

d_gene: NA
v_gene: TRBV7-2
j_gene: TRBJ2-3
CDR3aa: CASSLGLSGGLTDTQYF

d_gene: NA
v_gene: TRBV29-1
j_gene: TRBJ1-1
CDR3aa: CSATGSSSEAFF

d_gene: NA
v_gene: TRBV2
j_gene: TRBJ1-1
CDR3aa: CASSSQHGRVNTEAFF

d_gene: NA
v_gene: TRBV5-1
j_gene: TRBJ2-3
CDR3aa: CASSPAGQRSTDTQYF

d_gene: NA
v_gene: TRBV11-2
j_gene: TRBJ2-4
CDR3aa: CASSSGRGEPRAKNIQYF

d_gene: NA
v_gene: TRBV5-6
j_gene: TRBJ1-6
CDR3aa: CASSWGTWDSPLHF

d_gene: NA
v_gene: TRBV28
j_gene: TRBJ2-7
CDR3aa: CASSLSVPYEQYF

d_gene: NA
v_gene: TRBV19
j_gene: TRBJ2-7
CDR3aa: CASSWGQGFDEQYF

d_gene: NA
v_gene: TRBV11-2
j_gene: TRBJ2-7
CDR3aa: CASSLEAGDSYEQYF

d_gene: TRBD1
v_gene: TRBV7-2
j_gene: TRBJ1-6
CDR3aa: CASSGQQGNNSPLHF

d_gene: TRBD1
v_gene: TRBV15
j_gene: TRBJ2-7
CDR3aa: CATSRDKGTGSYEQYF

d_gene: NA
v_gene: TRBV6-5
j_gene: TRBJ2-1
CDR3aa: CASSPQAASYNEQFF

d_gene: TRBD2
v_gene: TRBV27
j_gene: TRBJ2-3
CDR3aa: CASRGIKRGGQDTQYF

d_gene: NA
v_gene: TRBV7-3
j_gene: TRBJ2-3
CDR3aa: CASSSPPGVGGTDTQYF

d_gene: NA
v_gene: TRBV9
j_gene: TRBJ2-1
CDR3aa: CASSGGGLDEQFF

d_gene: TRBD1
v_gene: TRBV5-1
j_gene: NA
CDR3aa: CASKRTGQGSYEQYF

d_gene: TRBD1
v_gene: TRBV14
j_gene: TRBJ2-2
CDR3aa: CASSRGQGGTGELFF

d_gene: NA
v_gene: TRBV6-4
j_gene: TRBJ2-1
CDR3aa: CASSDSRGGANEQFF

d_gene: TRBD1
v_gene: TRBV5-1
j_gene: TRBJ2-2
CDR3aa: CASSATGGGVELFF

d_gene: NA
v_gene: TRBV7-3
j_gene: TRBJ2-3
CDR3aa: CASSPHPGSSGTDTQYF

d_gene: NA
v_gene: TRBV6-5
j_gene: TRBJ1-2
CDR3aa: CASSYAGLSYGYTF

d_gene: NA
v_gene: TRBV9
j_gene: TRBJ2-2
CDR3aa: CASSVDIAGQTNTGELFF

d_gene: NA
v_gene: TRBV7-2
j_gene: TRBJ2-1
CDR3aa: CASSPSRNEQFF

d_gene: TRBD2
v_gene: TRBV28
j_gene: TRBJ2-3
CDR3aa: CASSPGLAGERSDTQYF

d_gene: NA
v_gene: TRBV7-3
j_gene: TRBJ2-2
CDR3aa: CASSLEIAGELFF

d_gene: NA
v_gene: TRBV15
j_gene: TRBJ2-1
CDR3aa: CATSREEGTYNEQFF

d_gene: NA
v_gene: TRBV28
j_gene: TRBJ1-4
CDR3aa: CASMSGATNEKLFF

d_gene: NA
v_gene: TRBV18
j_gene: TRBJ2-3
CDR3aa: CASSTGLPDTQYF

d_gene: TRBD1
v_gene: TRBV7-2
j_gene: TRBJ2-1
CDR3aa: CASSPQPGQGSINEQFF

d_gene: TRBD1
v_gene: TRBV6-5
j_gene: TRBJ1-3
CDR3aa: CASSYSRTGGLNTIYF

d_gene: TRBD1
v_gene: TRBV6-5
j_gene: TRBJ1-2
CDR3aa: CASSLTGGDGYTF

d_gene: TRBD1
v_gene: TRBV18
j_gene: TRBJ1-4
CDR3aa: CASSPADRNNEKLFF

d_gene: TRBD1
v_gene: TRBV7-2
j_gene: TRBJ1-2
CDR3aa: CASSKTFLEQGIYGYTF

d_gene: NA
v_gene: TRBV7-9
j_gene: TRBJ2-3
CDR3aa: CASSSPGLQYF

d_gene: TRBD1
v_gene: TRBV7-3
j_gene: TRBJ1-1
CDR3aa: CASSSQGDTEAFF

d_gene: TRBD1
v_gene: TRBV4-1
j_gene: TRBJ1-2
CDR3aa: CASSQLDRGTYGYTF

d_gene: TRBD1
v_gene: TRBV10-1
j_gene: TRBJ2-5
CDR3aa: CASSGGGQQETQYF

d_gene: TRBD1
v_gene: TRBV19
j_gene: TRBJ2-2
CDR3aa: CASSIQRQGVRDTGELFF

d_gene: NA
v_gene: TRBV27
j_gene: TRBJ2-2
CDR3aa: CASNPGAGGQDTGELFF

d_gene: NA
v_gene: TRBV7-7
j_gene: TRBJ2-3
CDR3aa: CASSLDIFGVGTDTQYF

d_gene: NA
v_gene: TRBV28
j_gene: TRBJ2-7
CDR3aa: CASSLWQGYEQYF

d_gene: NA
v_gene: TRBV5-8
j_gene: TRBJ1-5
CDR3aa: CASSLERVRNQPQHF